The 19 T cell receptor beta chains in this list originate from one sample, sequenced in a study of blood T cell repertoires in COVID-19. Profiling relied on immunoSEQ multiplex PCR, and the TCRdb table lists in-frame clones only, not all of them. The repertoire has 300,000 to 450,000 clones, 80% to 90% of them found once; the top ten carry about 2.9%. The specimen was peripheral blood. Receptors originate from a woman in her thirties with COVID-19, enrolled during active disease.

The chain carries TRBV4-1 and TRBJ2-1, with TRBD2 matching over 16 bases. Losses at the gene ends were 0 bases for V and 5 bases for J; bases not matched to a gene: 13. The CDR3 is 21 residues long. Looked up from germline, CDR1 is MGHRA and CDR2 is YSYEKL. CDR3 protein: CASSQDFTPGLAGGLNNEQFF. Written as DNA, the CDR3 is TGCGCCAGCAGCCAAGATTTTACTCCGGGACTAGCGGGGGGGCTGAACAATGAGCAGTTCTTC.

The rearrangement uses TRBV5-8 and TRBJ2-1; 9 bases fit TRBD2. Germline V CDR1 and CDR2: SGHTS, YDEGEE. V lost 0 bases and J lost 10; bases outside the gene matches: 5. The CDR3 totals 14 residues. This CDR3 is CASSLALAGDEQFF. The CDR3 bases are TGTGCCAGCAGCTTGGCCTTAGCGGGGGACGAGCAGTTCTTC.

J is TRBJ2-7 and V is TRBV10-2, with 9 bases aligning to TRBD1. Germline CDR1 WSHSY, CDR2 SAAADI. This CDR3 has 15 residues. Trimming took 3 bases from V and 6 from J; bases not matched to a gene: 9. The DNA of the CDR3 is TGCGCCAGCAGTGACGGCGGACAGGGGTTCGTCGAGCAGTACTTC. Translated: CASSDGGQGFVEQYF.

This clone was seen a handful of times. The chain recombines TRBV7-9 with TRBJ1-2, with 12 bases fitting TRBD1. Germline CDR1 and CDR2: SEHNR and FQNEAQ (reference sequence). This CDR3 comprises 16 residues. Unmatched junction bases numbered 8, after V lost 1 base and J lost 8 bases. The DNA for the CDR3 is TGTGCCAGCAGCTTAGATCCGGGACAGGGGGCAAGGGGCTACACCTTC. Translated, it gives CASSLDPGQGARGYTF. The complete variable domain, with remaining parts taken from reference TRBV7-9 and TRBJ1-2, reads DTGVSQNPRHKITKRGQNVTFRCDPISEHNRLYWYRQTLGQGPEFLTYFQNEAQLEKSRLLSDRFSAERPKGSFSTLEIQRTEQGDSAMYLCASSLDPGQGARGYTFGSGTRLTVV.

The chain uses TRBV19 and TRBJ2-3, with D tentatively TRBD2 (5 bases). The CDR3 is 14 residues long. Looked up from germline, CDR1 is LNHDA and CDR2 is SQIVND (reference sequence). Trimming removed 5 bases at V and 5 bases at J, with 14 bases between. The CDR3 sequence: CASSSGRVLDTQYF. For the CDR3, the DNA is TGTGCCAGTAGTTCCGGGCGGGTCCTAGATACGCAGTATTTT.

The V and J genes are TRBV2 and TRBJ2-2; 8 positions match TRBD1. J was trimmed by 4 bases and V by 6 bases; bases with no gene match: 7. This CDR3 is 15 amino acids long. Germline lookup yields CDR1 SNHLY and CDR2 FYNNEI. CDR3 DNA sequence: TGTGCCAGCAGACCCGGACAGGGCCCCACCGGGGAGCTGTTTTTT. Its translation: CASRPGQGPTGELFF.

V gene TRBV14 combines with J gene TRBJ2-1; possible D gene TRBD2, 6 bases. The CDR3 contains 17 residues. Germline CDR1 is SGHDN and CDR2 is FVKESK. Between the trimmed V and J ends, which lost 3 bases and 8 bases, there was a span of 23 bases. CDR3 nucleotides: TGTGCCAGCAGCCAGCGACCTTCGAGATGGACGGGGGATGAGCAGTTCTTC. Translation: CASSQRPSRWTGDEQFF.

This clone was detected a few times. The chain couples TRBV24-1 to TRBJ2-3; 8 bases agree with TRBD1. In germline, CDR1 is KGHDR, CDR2 SFDVKD. Trimming cost V 4 bases and J 0 bases; bases outside gene matches: 5. This CDR3 has 16 residues. The CDR3 bases are TGTGCCACCAGTGAGGCAGGGGGCACAAGCACAGATACGCAGTATTTT. Translated: CATSEAGGTSTDTQYF.

The chain recombines TRBV27 with TRBJ1-1; D possibly corresponds to TRBD1 (5 bases). Germline assignment: CDR1 MNHEY and CDR2 SMNVEV (reference sequence). Trimming left V 0 bases short and J 7 bases short, with 12 bases between. This CDR3 is built from 14 residues. The CDR3 DNA follows: TGTGCCAGCAGTTTATCTGGCAGGACACGTGAAGCTTTCTTT. This sequence encodes CASSLSGRTREAFF.

This clone occurred once. The chain carries TRBV11-2 and TRBJ2-3; the match to TRBD2 covers 7 bases. Germline V gene lookup returns CDR1 SGHAT and CDR2 FQNNGV. With V trimmed by 7 bases and J by 5 bases, 9 bases remained unmatched. CDR3 length: 14 residues. In DNA form, the CDR3 reads TGTGCCAGCACCCGGGAGGTAGACGTAGATACGCAGTATTTT. This encodes CASTREVDVDTQYF.

The chain has TRBV28 and TRBJ1-3, with TRBD1 identical over 7 bases. Losses at the gene ends were 5 bases for V and 0 bases for J; bases not matched to a gene: 10. The CDR3 runs 17 residues. The V gene's germline CDR1 is MDHEN and CDR2 SYDVKM. Here the CDR3 DNA reads TGTGCCAGCAGTCCACTCGGCAGGGGGGACTCTGGAAACACCATATATTTT. It translates to CASSPLGRGDSGNTIYF.

Of note for this clone: Other DNA sequences in the sample encode the same CDR3. The chain combines TRBV11-2 with TRBJ2-3, with unresolved D. CDR3 size: 16 residues. The ends were cut back, 5 bases at V and 4 bases at J, with 19 bases in the middle. Germline CDR1 reads SGHAT; CDR2 reads FQNNGV. This CDR3 reads CASSLFPSNRADTQYF. The CDR3 DNA sequence: TGTGCCAGCAGCCTATTCCCCTCAAACCGCGCAGATACGCAGTATTTT.

V and J are TRBV5-4 and TRBJ2-1, with D unclear. V was clipped by 2 bases and J by 0 bases, with 12 bases between them. The CDR3 consists of 16 residues. Germline V gene lookup returns CDR1 SGHNT and CDR2 YYREEE (reference sequence). The DNA of the CDR3 is TGTGCCAGCAGCTTACTAAGTCGAAACTCCTACAATGAGCAGTTCTTC. Translated, it gives CASSLLSRNSYNEQFF.

J is TRBJ2-7 and V is TRBV5-5, with TRBD1 as a possible D gene (6 bases). Germline-derived CDR1 and CDR2 are SGHKS and YYEKEE (reference sequence). The CDR3 totals 14 residues. V was shortened by 4 bases and J by 0 bases, with 11 bases between the two germline ends. The CDR3 coding sequence is TGTGCCAGCAGCCTCGGACAGCCCTCCTACGAGCAGTACGTC. This codes for CASSLGQPSYEQYV.

The rearrangement links TRBV4-3 to TRBJ2-3; 8 bases fit TRBD1. The V gene end was trimmed by 0 bases and the J gene end by 5 bases; junction bases not matched to a gene: 10. The CDR3 is 17 amino acids. Germline loops: CDR1 LGHNA, CDR2 YSLEER. The CDR3 sequence is CASSQDSGRGREDTQYF. CDR3 sequence (DNA): TGCGCCAGCAGCCAAGATTCGGGCAGGGGGCGAGAAGATACGCAGTATTTT.

This chain links TRBV14 with TRBJ2-7; 12 nucleotides match TRBD2. The junction had 6 bases not matched to a gene; V was cut back by 10 bases and J by 2 bases. The germline V gene encodes CDR1 SGHDN and CDR2 FVKESK. The CDR3 totals 14 residues. CDR3 sequence: CATLLAGGPYEQYV. The DNA of the CDR3 is TGTGCCACACTGCTAGCGGGAGGGCCCTACGAGCAGTACGTC.

This chain uses TRBV2 with TRBJ2-1; TRBD2 matches 11 bases. CDR1 is SNHLY, CDR2 FYNNEI, per germline. There are 15 residues in the CDR3. The V segment lost 6 bases and the J segment 8 bases; nucleotides outside the gene matches: 9. The CDR3 sequence is CASSPLAGGGDEQFF. The CDR3 nucleotides are TGTGCCAGCAGCCCTCTAGCGGGAGGCGGGGATGAGCAGTTCTTC.

V is TRBV11-2 and J is TRBJ2-1; D unresolved. The CDR3 contains 12 residues. V lost 4 bases, J lost 8 bases, and 9 bases lay in between. Germline CDR1 SGHAT, CDR2 FQNNGV. This chain's CDR3 is CASSSPLHEQFF. The CDR3 DNA sequence: TGTGCCAGCAGCTCCCCCCTACATGAGCAGTTCTTC.

This chain's CDR3 is CASSYSSQGAAYEQYV. CDR3 in DNA: TGTGCCAGCAGTTACTCGTCGCAGGGGGCAGCCTACGAGCAGTACGTC. The chain links TRBV6-2 or TRBV6-3 to TRBJ2-7; 8 bases align to TRBD1. The CDR3 is 16 amino acids. After removal of 0 bases from V and 2 bases from J, the junction contained 6 bases not matched to a gene. Germline V gene lookup returns CDR1 MNHEY and CDR2 SVGEGT.